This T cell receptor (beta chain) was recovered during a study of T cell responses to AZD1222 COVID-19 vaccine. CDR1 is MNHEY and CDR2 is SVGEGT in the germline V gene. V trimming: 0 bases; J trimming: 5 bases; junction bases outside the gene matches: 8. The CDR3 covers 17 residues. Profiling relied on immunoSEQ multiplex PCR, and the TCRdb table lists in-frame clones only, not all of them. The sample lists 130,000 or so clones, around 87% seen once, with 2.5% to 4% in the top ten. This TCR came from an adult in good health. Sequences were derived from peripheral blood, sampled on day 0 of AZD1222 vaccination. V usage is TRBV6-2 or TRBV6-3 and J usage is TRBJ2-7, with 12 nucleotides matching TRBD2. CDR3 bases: TGTGCCAGCAGTTACTCTCCACCTAGCGGGAGGGAGGACGAGCAGTACTTC. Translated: CASSYSPPSGREDEQYF.